This TCR beta chain was found in a study of beta chain features in type 1 diabetes. V was clipped by 6 bases and J by 5 bases; unmatched bases: 8. The CDR3 loop spans 15 amino acids. Germline V lookup: CDR1 MDHEN, CDR2 SYDVKM. Expressed TCRB transcripts were sequenced because the entire RNA isolate underwent reverse transcription. The table came from immunoSEQ multiplex PCR; TCRdb's copy has only in-frame clones and leaves some out. The sample holds more than 150,000 clones, about 13% seen once. Input material: central memory CD4+ T cells from blood. The source is a woman aged 18-29 years in good health. The J gene is TRBJ2-7, the V gene TRBV28; 12 positions agree with TRBD2. CDR3 sequence: CASRILAGGPHEQYF. The DNA for the CDR3 is TGTGCCAGCAGAATTCTAGCGGGAGGGCCCCACGAGCAGTACTTC. The whole variable domain, remainder taken from reference TRBV28 and TRBJ2-7, is DVKVTQSSRYLVKRTGEKVFLECVQDMDHENMFWYRQDPGLGLRLIYFSYDVKMKEKGDIPEGYSVSREKKERFSLILESASTNQTSMYLCASRILAGGPHEQYFGPGTRLTVT.